Presented here are 10 T cell receptor beta chains from one specimen sequenced in a study of blood T cells in healthy people across ages. With a J-beta primer mix and a sample-barcoded 5' primer, a second PCR ran roughly 6 to 11 cycles. Each CDR3 protein gets one entry after TCRdb re-called the 5' RACE reads with MiXCR. The top ten hold about a quarter of the sample, which has 890,000 or so distinct CDR3 sequences, around two thirds seen once. Sequencing used blood. The receptors originated from a young man in good health.

The CDR3 spells CASRYELGAYEQYF. The CDR3 DNA is TGTGCCAGCAGGTACGAACTGGGGGCCTACGAGCAGTACTTC. V gene TRBV6-5 combines with J gene TRBJ2-7; TRBD1 or TRBD2 may be the D gene (5 bases each). CDR1 is MNHEY and CDR2 is SVGAGI in the germline V gene. CDR3 length: 14 amino acids. The germline V and J ends were trimmed by 6 bases and 2 bases, with 14 bases remaining between them.

The V and J genes are TRBV4-1 and TRBJ2-1; tentatively, D is TRBD1 (6 bases). V lost 0 bases and J 5 bases, leaving 14 bases between the germline ends. CDR1 is MGHRA, CDR2 YSYEKL, per germline. CDR3 length: 16 residues. The CDR3 DNA follows: TGCGCCAGCAGCCAAGAGGGAAGGGGGATCGACAATGAGCAGTTCTTC. Its protein product is CASSQEGRGIDNEQFF.

The V gene is TRBV3-1, the J gene TRBJ1-5; a possible D gene is TRBD1 (5 bases). The CDR3 has 14 residues. The germline gives CDR1 LGHDT, CDR2 YNNKEL (reference sequence). The V gene lost 2 bases and the J gene lost 7 bases, with 12 bases spanning the gap. For the CDR3, the DNA is TGTGCCAGCAGCCAAAATTTTGGGGGACAGCCCCAGCATTTT. It yields the protein CASSQNFGGQPQHF.

The chain combines TRBV29-1 with TRBJ1-2; possible D gene TRBD1, 5 bases. The ends were cut back, 0 bases at V and 2 bases at J, with 10 bases in the middle. This CDR3 spans 14 amino acids. In germline, CDR1 is SQVTM, CDR2 ANQGSEA. The CDR3 nucleotides read TGCAGCGTTGAAGATTGGGGGAGAAACTATGGCTACACCTTC. Its translation is CSVEDWGRNYGYTF.

The chain employs TRBV10-3 and TRBJ1-2, with 9 bases identical to TRBD1. V trimming: 0 bases; J trimming: 4 bases; junction bases outside the gene matches: 9. CDR3 length: 17 amino acids. Germline V gives CDR1 ENHRY, CDR2 SYGVKD. This CDR3 reads CAISESLQGANLYGYTF. The CDR3 bases are TGTGCCATCAGTGAGTCCCTACAGGGGGCGAACCTCTATGGCTACACCTTC.

The chain recombines TRBV10-1 with TRBJ2-5; 11 positions agree with TRBD1. Looked up from germline, CDR1 is WNHNN and CDR2 is SYGVQD (reference sequence). The CDR3 extends over 15 amino acids. J lost 4 bases, V lost 3 bases, and 4 bases had no gene match. The CDR3, as DNA: TGCGCCAGCAGTGAAGGGACAGGGGGAGCAGAGACCCAGTACTTC. Its protein product is CASSEGTGGAETQYF.

The V and J genes are TRBV4-1 and TRBJ2-5, with a possible D match to TRBD2 (7 bases). The V and J ends lost 6 bases and 5 bases respectively, with 19 bases between them. Germline CDR1 reads MGHRA; CDR2 reads YSYEKL. The CDR3 covers 15 residues. In DNA form, the CDR3 reads TGCGCCAGCAGACCCGGAGGGGGGGAGAGTGAGACCCAGTACTTC. Protein sequence: CASRPGGGESETQYF.

The chain uses TRBV6-5 and TRBJ1-6; D not resolved. Germline V gives CDR1 MNHEY, CDR2 SVGAGI. V lost 4 bases and J lost 12, with 13 bases in between. CDR3 length: 13 residues. DNA of the CDR3: TGTGCCAGCAGTTTGCCAAGGGTAGGACCCCTCCACTTT. As protein: CASSLPRVGPLHF.

This CDR3 reads CASSQDFRGVGYEQYF. The CDR3 DNA reads as TGTGCCAGCAGCCAAGACTTTCGGGGGGTGGGCTACGAGCAGTACTTC. The chain links TRBV4-2 to TRBJ2-7; 7 bases line up with TRBD2. The CDR3 is 16 residues long. V was clipped by 0 bases and J by 3 bases; unmatched bases: 8. CDR1 LGHNA and CDR2 YNFKEQ come from the germline V gene.

On this clonotype itself: A junction end diverges from the germline sequence, so it may reflect a read error. The rearrangement links TRBV6-6 to TRBJ2-6; a weak D match, TRBD1 (6 bases). The CDR3 runs to 16 residues. Germline-derived CDR1 and CDR2 are MNHNY and SVGAGI (reference sequence). The CDR3 DNA sequence: TGTGCCAGCAGATCACGGACAGAGTCTGAGGCCAACGTCCTGACTTTC. Its protein product is CASRSRTESEANVLTF.